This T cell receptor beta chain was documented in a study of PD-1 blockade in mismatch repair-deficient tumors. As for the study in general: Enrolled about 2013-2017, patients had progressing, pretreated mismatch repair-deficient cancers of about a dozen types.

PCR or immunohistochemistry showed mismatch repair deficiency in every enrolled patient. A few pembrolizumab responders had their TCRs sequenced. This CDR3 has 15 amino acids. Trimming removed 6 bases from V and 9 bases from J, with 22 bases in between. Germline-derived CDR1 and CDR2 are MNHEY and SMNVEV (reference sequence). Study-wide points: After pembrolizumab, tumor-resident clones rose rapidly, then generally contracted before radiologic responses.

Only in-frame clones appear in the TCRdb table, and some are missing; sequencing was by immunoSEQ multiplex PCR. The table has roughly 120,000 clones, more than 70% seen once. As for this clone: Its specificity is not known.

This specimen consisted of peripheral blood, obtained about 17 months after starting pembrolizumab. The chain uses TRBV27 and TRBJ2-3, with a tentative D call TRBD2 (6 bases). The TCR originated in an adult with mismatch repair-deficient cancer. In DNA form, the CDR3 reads TGTGCCAGCAGCCTCGCAGGATTGGGGGGACGCACGCAGTATTTT. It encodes CASSLAGLGGRTQYF.